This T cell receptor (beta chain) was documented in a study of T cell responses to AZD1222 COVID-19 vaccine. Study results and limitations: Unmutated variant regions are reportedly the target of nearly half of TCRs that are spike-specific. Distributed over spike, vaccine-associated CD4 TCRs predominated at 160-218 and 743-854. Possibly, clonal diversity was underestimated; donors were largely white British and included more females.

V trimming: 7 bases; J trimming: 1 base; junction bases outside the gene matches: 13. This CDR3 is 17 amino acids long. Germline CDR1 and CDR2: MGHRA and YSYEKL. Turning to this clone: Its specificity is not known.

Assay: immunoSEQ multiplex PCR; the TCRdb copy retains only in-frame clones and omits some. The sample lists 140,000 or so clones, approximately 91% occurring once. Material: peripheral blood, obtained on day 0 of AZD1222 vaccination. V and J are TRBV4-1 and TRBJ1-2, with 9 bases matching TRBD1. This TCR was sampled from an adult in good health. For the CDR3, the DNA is TGCGCCAGCACCCGACAAACTGGGACAGGGCTTAACTATGGCTACACCTTC. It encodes CASTRQTGTGLNYGYTF.